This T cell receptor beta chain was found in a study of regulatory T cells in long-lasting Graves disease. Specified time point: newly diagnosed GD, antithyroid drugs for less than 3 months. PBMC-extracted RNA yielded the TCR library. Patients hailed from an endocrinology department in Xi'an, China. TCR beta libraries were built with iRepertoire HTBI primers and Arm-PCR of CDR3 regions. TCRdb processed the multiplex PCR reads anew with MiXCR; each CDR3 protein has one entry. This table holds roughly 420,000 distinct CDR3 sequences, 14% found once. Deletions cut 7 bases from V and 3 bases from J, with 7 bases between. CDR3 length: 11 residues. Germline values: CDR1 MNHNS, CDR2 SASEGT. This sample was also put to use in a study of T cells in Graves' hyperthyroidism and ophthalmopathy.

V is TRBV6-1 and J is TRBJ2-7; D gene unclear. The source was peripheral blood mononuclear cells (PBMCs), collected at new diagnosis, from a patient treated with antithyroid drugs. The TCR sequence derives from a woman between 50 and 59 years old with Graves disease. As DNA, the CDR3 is TGTGCCAGCACAGCAGGCTACGAGCAGTACTTC. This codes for CASTAGYEQYF.